A selection of T cell receptor beta chains follows, all from one sample in a study. TCRdb reprocessed the RT-PCR reads with MiXCR, giving one entry per CDR3 protein. This table holds more than 550,000 distinct CDR3 sequences, over 12% found once. The sequencing input was memory CD4+ T cells from blood. Every receptor here comes from a female donor in good health, serving as a healthy control. Both conserved end residues are part of each CDR3.

>TRBV7-9|TRBJ1-3
CASSLPVSGNTIYF
>TRBV12-3/TRBV12-4|TRBJ2-7
CASSGGQGVDHEQYF
>TRBV12-3/TRBV12-4|TRBJ2-5
CASSSRWTTSGGIQETQYF
>TRBV5-4|TRBJ2-3
CASSLPGLAKTDTQYF
>TRBV3-1|TRBJ2-7
CASSQIPGFYYEQYF
>TRBV11-3|TRBJ2-1
CASSLVGSANEQFF
>TRBV4-2|TRBJ2-1
CASSQDLRGGSYNEQFF
>TRBV4-3|TRBJ2-6
CASSQDRASSGANVLTF
>TRBV6-1|TRBJ2-1
CASDRGLASYNEQFF
>TRBV20-1|TRBJ2-1
CSASTYNEQFF
>TRBV20-1|TRBJ1-1
CSARDIQGGIYTEAFF
>TRBV7-6|TRBJ1-1
CASSLNTANTEAFF
>TRBV4-2|TRBJ2-7
CASSQDDRSTYEQYF
>TRBV6-2/TRBV6-3|TRBJ1-4
CASQRGASEKLFF
>TRBV5-1|TRBJ1-1
CASRKTGGNPEAFF
>TRBV24-1|TRBJ2-3
CATSDLRTSGRVTDTQYF
>TRBV6-5|TRBJ1-1
CASRYGASTEAFF